The 30 T cell receptor beta chains below were found in one sample sequenced in a study of T cell responses to AZD1222 COVID-19 vaccine. Repertoires were generated with immunoSEQ multiplex PCR, while TCRdb's copy carries only in-frame clones and drops some. The sample includes approximately 100,000 clones, roughly nine tenths of them seen just once. The sequencing here drew on peripheral blood, taken on day 0 of AZD1222 vaccination. These receptors came from an adult in good health.

The chain combines TRBV27 with TRBJ2-7; tentative D call: TRBD1 (7 bases). Germline CDR1 MNHEY, CDR2 SMNVEV (reference sequence). Trimming took 2 bases from V and 1 from J, leaving 12 bases between them. This CDR3 comprises 15 residues. The CDR3 is CASSLTRGRSYEQYF. CDR3 coding DNA: TGTGCCAGCAGTTTAACCAGGGGGAGGTCCTACGAGCAGTACTTC.

The J gene is TRBJ2-3, the V gene TRBV14; 14 positions agree with TRBD2. J lost 6 bases, V lost 3 bases, and 2 bases had no gene match. Germline loops: CDR1 SGHDN, CDR2 FVKESK. This CDR3 has 15 residues. This chain's CDR3 is CASSHGLAGGDTQYF. The CDR3 coding sequence is TGTGCCAGCAGCCATGGACTAGCGGGAGGCGATACGCAGTATTTT.

The chain recombines TRBV18 with TRBJ2-2; D is possibly TRBD1 (6 bases). Trimming removed 4 bases at V and 5 bases at J, with 11 bases between. The CDR3 is 14 amino acids. Germline CDR1 KGHSH, CDR2 LQKENI. The CDR3 here is CASSRTERTGELFF. The CDR3 region has the DNA TGTGCCAGCTCACGGACAGAGAGAACCGGGGAGCTGTTTTTT.

The chain couples TRBV7-9 to TRBJ2-3; D is ambiguous. Trimming took 5 bases from V and 5 from J, leaving 5 bases between them. CDR1 and CDR2 from the germline V gene are SEHNR and FQNEAQ (reference sequence). This CDR3 spans 11 amino acids. CDR3 nucleotides: TGTGCCAGCAGCCCAAGAGATACGCAGTATTTT. Its translation is CASSPRDTQYF.

This chain joins TRBV20-1 and TRBJ2-7; D is unresolved. V was clipped by 3 bases and J by 4 bases, with 4 bases between them. CDR1 and CDR2 (germline): DFQATT, SNEGSKA (reference sequence). There are 10 residues in the CDR3. As DNA, the CDR3 is TGCAGTGCTAGGACTTACGAGCAGTACTTC. Translated: CSARTYEQYF.

CDR3 sequence reads: CSARDQTSTDTQYF. For the CDR3, the DNA is TGCAGCGCTAGGGACCAGACTAGCACAGATACGCAGTATTTT. The rearrangement links TRBV29-1 to TRBJ2-3, with D possibly being TRBD1 or TRBD2 (5 bases each). Germline values: CDR1 SQVTM, CDR2 ANQGSEA. The ends were cut back, 7 bases at V and 0 bases at J, with 14 bases in the middle. The length of the CDR3 is 14 residues.

The V and J genes are TRBV19 and TRBJ1-2; D is uncertain. This CDR3 region has 13 residues. The ends were cut back, 3 bases at V and 3 bases at J, with 8 bases in the middle. Germline V lookup: CDR1 LNHDA, CDR2 SQIVND (reference sequence). The CDR3 DNA reads as TGTGCCAGTAGTATCCCCGGGGACTATGGCTACACCTTC. Its translation: CASSIPGDYGYTF.

The rearrangement links TRBV5-1 to TRBJ1-5; 8 bases map to TRBD1. This CDR3 is built from 15 residues. After removal of 4 bases from V and 0 bases from J, the junction contained 3 bases not matched to a gene. Germline CDR1 is SGHRS and CDR2 is YFSETQ. The CDR3 nucleotides read TGCGCCAGCAGCGTGCAGGGGGCTAGCAATCAGCCCCAGCATTTT. It yields the protein CASSVQGASNQPQHF.

This chain uses TRBV4-1 with TRBJ2-7; TRBD2 is a possible D gene (6 bases). Germline V lookup: CDR1 MGHRA, CDR2 YSYEKL. Trimming left V 3 bases short and J 2 bases short, with 11 bases between. The CDR3 has 14 residues. As DNA, the CDR3 is TGCGCCAGCAGCCATCCTAGCGTGACCTACGAGCAGTACTTC. It codes for CASSHPSVTYEQYF.

The chain recombines TRBV5-5 with TRBJ2-7; D remains ambiguous. The CDR3 runs 15 residues. Germline CDR1 is SGHKS and CDR2 is YYEKEE (reference sequence). The ends were cut back, 0 bases at V and 5 bases at J, with 15 bases in the middle. Here the CDR3 DNA reads TGTGCCAGCAGCTTGGCCTGGGCGAGTCGCGACGAGCAGTACTTC. Its protein product is CASSLAWASRDEQYF.

The genes are TRBV7-9 and TRBJ2-5; 7 positions match TRBD2. Germline CDR1 reads SEHNR; CDR2 reads FQNEAQ (reference sequence). The CDR3 runs to 14 residues. With V trimmed by 6 bases and J by 5 bases, 9 bases remained unmatched. DNA of the CDR3: TGTGCCAGCAGAGCGGGGCCGATTTCGGAGACCCAGTACTTC. It codes for CASRAGPISETQYF. Full variable domain (remainder filled in from reference TRBV7-9 and TRBJ2-5): DTGVSQNPRHKITKRGQNVTFRCDPISEHNRLYWYRQTLGQGPEFLTYFQNEAQLEKSRLLSDRFSAERPKGSFSTLEIQRTEQGDSAMYLCASRAGPISETQYFGPGTRLLVL.

The chain is built from TRBV6-5 and TRBJ2-4, with D possibly TRBD1 on 5 matching bases. V lost 5 bases and J lost 8, with 16 bases in between. The CDR3 extends over 14 amino acids. Germline V gene sequence: CDR1 MNHEY, CDR2 SVGAGI. CDR3 in amino acids: CASSTTFVGHIQYF. The CDR3 DNA reads as TGTGCCAGCAGTACTACATTCGTGGGGCACATTCAGTACTTC.

On this clone itself: The same CDR3 also results from other DNA sequences found in this sample. The chain couples TRBV5-1 to TRBJ2-5, with D unresolved. V was pared by 3 bases and J by 2 bases, with 2 bases between. Germline V CDR1 and CDR2: SGHRS, YFSETQ. This CDR3 is built from 11 residues. The CDR3 DNA is TGCGCCAGCAGCTCTCAAGAGACCCAGTACTTC. Encoded protein: CASSSQETQYF.

The genes are TRBV9 and TRBJ2-1; weak D call: TRBD1 (5 bases). Germline V gene data show CDR1 as SGDLS and CDR2 as YYNGEE. V dropped 3 bases and J dropped 3 bases, with 10 bases sitting between them. The CDR3 totals 14 residues. The CDR3 region is CASSDDQGYNEQFF. The CDR3 nucleotides are TGTGCCAGCAGCGATGATCAGGGCTACAATGAGCAGTTCTTC.

This clone is a singleton in its sample. V is TRBV7-6 and J is TRBJ1-1, with a weak D call TRBD1 (5 bases). The V end lost 4 bases, the J end lost 3 bases, and 15 bases lay between the germline ends. The CDR3 is made up of 15 amino acids. Germline loops: CDR1 SGHVS, CDR2 FNYEAQ. This CDR3 is CASSSSSGGDTEAFF. CDR3 DNA sequence: TGTGCCAGCAGCTCCTCGAGCGGAGGGGACACTGAAGCTTTCTTT.

The CDR3 is CASSQDQLAANTGELFF. The CDR3, as DNA: TGCGCCAGCAGCCAAGATCAATTAGCGGCGAACACCGGGGAGCTGTTTTTT. The chain uses TRBV4-3 and TRBJ2-2; a weak D match, TRBD2 (6 bases). This CDR3 is built from 17 residues. Per germline, CDR1 LGHNA and CDR2 YSLEER. The V end was cut by 0 bases, the J end by 0 bases, with 11 bases between.

This chain uses TRBV3-1 (or the pseudogene TRBV3-2) with TRBJ1-5, with D possibly TRBD1 on 6 matching bases. The CDR3 totals 16 residues. Trimming shortened V by 6 bases and J by 1 base, and 16 bases separated the two germline ends. Per germline, CDR1 LGHDT and CDR2 YNNKEL (reference sequence). The CDR3 reads CASSLAGGKSNQPQHF. The CDR3 coding sequence is TGTGCCAGCAGTTTGGCGGGGGGCAAGAGCAATCAGCCCCAGCATTTT.

This clone has more than one count but fewer than ten. The chain is built from TRBV18 and TRBJ1-5; D is possibly TRBD1 (6 bases). The V end lost 5 bases, the J end lost 2 bases, and 13 bases lay between the germline ends. Germline V CDR1 and CDR2: KGHSH, LQKENI. This CDR3 is built from 15 residues. CDR3 residues: CASSSGASGNQPQHF. The CDR3 DNA is TGTGCCAGCTCATCAGGGGCTAGTGGCAATCAGCCCCAGCATTTT.

The chain employs TRBV6-2 or TRBV6-3 and TRBJ2-7, with TRBD2 matching over 10 bases. CDR3 length: 14 residues. With V trimmed by 5 bases and J by 3 bases, 4 bases remained unmatched. Germline V CDR1 and CDR2: MNHEY, SVGEGT. CDR3 amino acids: CASSIAGGLYEQYF. For the CDR3, the DNA is TGTGCCAGCAGTATAGCGGGAGGCCTCTACGAGCAGTACTTC.

There are a few counts of this clone. The V call is TRBV5-6, the J call TRBJ2-5; the D is unclear. The CDR3 totals 15 residues. V shed 4 bases and J shed 1 base, with 14 bases lying between them. Germline loops: CDR1 SGHDT, CDR2 YYEEEE. The DNA of the CDR3 is TGTGCCAGCAGCACGAATCGACTCAGCCAAGAGACCCAGTACTTC. The encoded protein is CASSTNRLSQETQYF.

The chain is built from TRBV28 and TRBJ2-3; D may match TRBD1 or TRBD2 (6 bases each). The CDR3 sequence is 14 residues long. The germline gives CDR1 MDHEN, CDR2 SYDVKM. The V end was cut by 7 bases, the J end by 7 bases, with 18 bases between. The CDR3 is CASTVPGALHTQYF. The CDR3 coding sequence is TGTGCCAGCACAGTGCCGGGGGCGCTTCATACGCAGTATTTT.

This chain links TRBV18 with TRBJ2-5, with TRBD2 as a possible D gene (6 bases). Per germline, CDR1 KGHSH and CDR2 LQKENI. V lost 3 bases and J 2 bases, leaving 10 bases between the germline ends. The CDR3 covers 14 residues. The chain's CDR3 is CASSPGGDQETQYF. The CDR3 bases are TGTGCCAGCTCACCGGGCGGGGATCAAGAGACCCAGTACTTC.

The chain employs TRBV15 and TRBJ2-1, with 8 bases lining up with TRBD1. With 0 bases clipped from V and 6 bases from J, the junction kept 4 bases outside the gene matches. The CDR3 length is 15 residues. Germline V CDR1 and CDR2: LNHNV, YYDKDF (reference sequence). DNA for the CDR3: TGTGCCACCAGCAGAGATGTAACAGGGGGCAATGAGCAGTTCTTC. It translates to CATSRDVTGGNEQFF. The whole variable domain, remainder taken from reference TRBV15 and TRBJ2-1, is DAMVIQNPRYQVTQFGKPVTLSCSQTLNHNVMYWYQQKSSQAPKLLFHYYDKDFNNEADTPDNFQSRRPNTSFCFLDIRSPGLGDTAMYLCATSRDVTGGNEQFFGPGTRLTVL.

The chain uses TRBV15 and TRBJ2-3; D tentatively fits TRBD1 or TRBD2 (5 bases each). This CDR3 region has 15 residues. Trimming pared 0 bases from V and 3 bases from J, leaving 10 bases between. Germline V CDR1 and CDR2: LNHNV, YYDKDF (reference sequence). This CDR3 is CATSREGVQTDTQYF. The CDR3 DNA reads TGTGCCACCAGCAGAGAGGGGGTCCAAACAGATACGCAGTATTTT.

The chain recombines TRBV3-1 (or the pseudogene TRBV3-2) with TRBJ2-3; possible D gene TRBD2, 5 bases. The CDR3 spans 17 residues. Germline V gene data show CDR1 as LGHDT and CDR2 as YNNKEL (reference sequence). Trimming shortened V by 1 base and J by 1 base, and 15 bases separated the two germline ends. The CDR3 is CASSQAGGPGGTDTQYF. DNA for the CDR3: TGTGCCAGCAGCCAAGCTGGCGGTCCCGGGGGCACAGATACGCAGTATTTT.

V gene TRBV4-2 combines with J gene TRBJ2-5; D remains ambiguous. Deletions cut 0 bases from V and 4 bases from J, with 9 bases between. Per the germline V gene, CDR1 is LGHNA and CDR2 is YNFKEQ. The CDR3 has 14 residues. CDR3 nucleotides: TGTGCCAGCAGCCAAGACGATCAAGCAGAGACCCAGTACTTC. The encoded protein is CASSQDDQAETQYF.

The V call is TRBV27, the J call TRBJ1-2, with TRBD1 as a possible D gene (6 bases). CDR1 and CDR2 from the germline V gene are MNHEY and SMNVEV (reference sequence). Between the trimmed V and J ends, which lost 6 bases and 4 bases, there was a span of 12 bases. This CDR3 region has 13 residues. CDR3 in amino acids: CASRPGATYGYTF. The CDR3 DNA is TGTGCCAGCAGGCCGGGGGCTACCTATGGCTACACCTTC.

The rearrangement uses TRBV12-3 or TRBV12-4 and TRBJ1-4; unclear D gene. V was clipped by 6 bases and J by 3 bases, with 8 bases between them. The CDR3 runs to 13 residues. CDR3 amino acids: CASRVGANEKLFF. CDR3 DNA sequence: TGTGCCAGCAGAGTAGGAGCTAATGAAAAACTGTTTTTT.

This chain joins TRBV4-2 and TRBJ1-1; D remains ambiguous. V gave up 1 base and J gave up 2 bases, with 11 bases separating them. CDR3 size: 15 residues. Germline loops: CDR1 LGHNA, CDR2 YNFKEQ. The CDR3 DNA follows: TGTGCCAGCAGCCAAGGGTACAGCCTTAACACTGAAGCTTTCTTT. This translates into CASSQGYSLNTEAFF.

This rearrangement joins TRBV7-2 to TRBJ1-3; D gene unclear. Trimming took off 1 base at V and 1 base at J, with 11 bases between the two ends. The V gene's germline CDR1 is SGHTA and CDR2 FQGNSA. This CDR3 has 16 residues. CDR3 bases: TGTGCCAGCAGCTTAGAGGTTCCGGATTCTGGAAACACCATATATTTT. The encoded protein is CASSLEVPDSGNTIYF.